The 11 T cell receptor beta chains below were found in one sample sequenced in a study of OX40 agonist ivuxolimab in advanced cancers. Produced via immunoSEQ multiplex PCR; TCRdb's table is partial and in-frame only. Here the sample spans approximately 82,000 clones, about 86% being singletons. Sequenced here: CD4+ or CD8+ T cells sorted from blood, sampled in a trial of the OX40 agonist ivuxolimab. All receptors derive from an adult with an advanced solid tumor such as melanoma, head and neck, liver or kidney cancer.

V gene TRBV10-3 combines with J gene TRBJ1-2, with 7 bases lining up with TRBD1. With V trimmed by 2 bases and J by 5 bases, 8 bases remained unmatched. The CDR3 length is 15 residues. Germline V gene data show CDR1 as ENHRY and CDR2 as SYGVKD. In DNA form, the CDR3 reads TGTGCCATCAGTGAGGACAGGGCAGTTATTTATGGCTACACCTTC. Residues: CAISEDRAVIYGYTF.

The chain couples TRBV7-3 to TRBJ2-7; 9 bases are a match to TRBD2. Unmatched junction bases numbered 12, after V lost 4 bases and J lost 8 bases. This CDR3 has 15 amino acids. Germline V lookup: CDR1 SGHTA, CDR2 FQGTGA. The CDR3 sequence is CASSWASGTGEKQYF. In nucleotides, the CDR3 is TGTGCCAGCAGCTGGGCTAGCGGGACTGGGGAGAAGCAGTACTTC.

This rearrangement joins TRBV18 to TRBJ2-1, with 9 bases matching TRBD2. The germline V gene has CDR1 KGHSH and CDR2 LQKENI. There are 16 residues in the CDR3. The V segment lost 4 bases and the J segment 2 bases; nucleotides outside the gene matches: 6. CDR3 loop: CASSRNIAGAYNEQFF. CDR3 nucleotides: TGTGCCAGCTCACGAAACATAGCGGGAGCCTACAATGAGCAGTTCTTC.

The chain is built from TRBV7-3 and TRBJ1-1; D uncertain. CDR3 length: 15 residues. V was trimmed by 2 bases and J by 5 bases, leaving 15 bases between them. From germline, CDR1 is SGHTA and CDR2 FQGTGA. The CDR3 DNA reads TGTGCCAGCAGCTTAGTGCCCCAGGAGTGGACTGAAGCTTTCTTT. Its protein product is CASSLVPQEWTEAFF.

The genes are TRBV9 and TRBJ2-3; D gene unclear. The CDR3 runs 14 residues. Trimming cost V 1 base and J 1 base, with 7 bases left between them. Germline CDR1 SGDLS, CDR2 YYNGEE. The CDR3 reads CASSVTSRTDTQYF. DNA for the CDR3: TGTGCCAGCAGCGTAACCTCCCGCACAGATACGCAGTATTTT.

This clone turned up a few times. The rearrangement joins TRBV6-1 to TRBJ1-5; 7 bases fit TRBD1. Germline V gene sequence: CDR1 MNHNS, CDR2 SASEGT. After removal of 7 bases from V and 1 base from J, the junction contained 1 base not matched to a gene. This CDR3 is built from 13 residues. CDR3 residues: CASMTGSNQPQHF. The CDR3 DNA sequence: TGTGCCAGCATGACAGGGAGCAATCAGCCCCAGCATTTT.

This chain links TRBV14 with TRBJ2-1; TRBD2 aligns across 11 bases. Germline V gene data show CDR1 as SGHDN and CDR2 as FVKESK. V dropped 4 bases and J dropped 9; count of bases not matched to a gene: 8. The CDR3 sequence is 15 residues long. CDR3: CASSPPLAGGVEQFF. CDR3 in DNA: TGTGCCAGCAGCCCACCCCTAGCGGGAGGAGTTGAGCAGTTCTTC.

This chain connects TRBV7-9 to TRBJ2-5; 7 bases match TRBD1. The J call is doubtful: the DNA matches TRBJ2-7 better. This CDR3 is built from 12 residues. Per the germline V gene, CDR1 is SEHNR and CDR2 is FQNEAQ (reference sequence). CDR3 coding DNA: TGTGCCAGCAGCTTAACAGGGGACGAGCAGTACTTC. It encodes CASSLTGDEQYF.

The chain has TRBV15 and TRBJ1-5; D might be TRBD1 (5 bases). The CDR3 is 18 amino acids. Germline V lookup: CDR1 LNHNV, CDR2 YYDKDF (reference sequence). Trimming removed 1 base from V and 0 bases from J, with 16 bases in between. CDR3 bases: TGTGCCACCAGCAGAGGGGCAGGGAAGGGGTATAGCAATCAGCCCCAGCATTTT. It yields the protein CATSRGAGKGYSNQPQHF. The entire variable domain, with the rest obtained from reference TRBV15 and TRBJ1-5, is as follows: DAMVIQNPRYQVTQFGKPVTLSCSQTLNHNVMYWYQQKSSQAPKLLFHYYDKDFNNEADTPDNFQSRRPNTSFCFLDIRSPGLGDTAMYLCATSRGAGKGYSNQPQHFGDGTRLSIL.

This chain links TRBV6-1 with TRBJ1-3, with a tentative D call TRBD1 (5 bases). The V gene lost 0 bases and the J gene lost 11 bases, with 11 bases spanning the gap. The CDR3 consists of 13 residues. Looked up from germline, CDR1 is MNHNS and CDR2 is SASEGT. In DNA, the CDR3 is TGTGCCAGCAGTGAAGCTCTCATGGGGGCCATATATTTT. This translates into CASSEALMGAIYF.

In its sample, this clone was seen once. The gene calls are TRBV11-3 and TRBJ2-1; a possible D gene is TRBD2 (5 bases). CDR3 size: 14 residues. Germline V gives CDR1 SGHNT, CDR2 YENEEA. Trimming stripped 1 base from V and 4 bases from J, with 8 bases between. The CDR3 nucleotides are TGTGCCAGCAGCTTAGGACCGGGGTACAATGAGCAGTTCTTC. It encodes CASSLGPGYNEQFF. Using reference TRBV11-3 and TRBJ2-1 for the parts outside the CDR3, the full variable domain is EAGVVQSPRYKIIEKKQPVAFWCNPISGHNTLYWYLQNLGQGPELLIRYENEEAVDDSQLPKDRFSAERLKGVDSTLKIQPAELGDSAVYLCASSLGPGYNEQFFGPGTRLTVL.